This entry lists 30 T cell receptor beta chains sequenced from one sample in a study of T cell clonality in common variable immunodeficiency. These TCRs are of unknown antigen specificity. Whole-study findings and limits: Fewer deletions and N-nucleotide insertions were reportedly seen in common variable immunodeficiency TCR beta sequences.

Assay: immunoSEQ multiplex PCR; the TCRdb copy retains only in-frame clones and omits some. The sample has tens of thousands of clones, none seen only once; the top ten hold 2% to 2.5%. Sequenced material: peripheral blood mononuclear cells. The receptors were sampled from a human donor with common variable immunodeficiency.

This clone was observed many times. The sequenced fragment ends 3 residues before the CDR3 boundary, so the rest is inferred from the germline J gene. This sequence joins TRBV12-3 or TRBV12-4 and TRBJ2-2, with 10 bases fitting TRBD1. The CDR3 is 19 residues long. V trimming: 3 bases; J trimming: 0 bases; junction bases outside the gene matches: 10. The sequenced part of the CDR3 DNA is TGTGCCAGCAGTTTCCTTGGGACAGGGGTAGGCCCGAACACCGGGGAG. The encoded protein is CASSFLGTGVGPNTGE. The entire CDR3 protein is CASSFLGTGVGPNTGELFF.

At least ten counts were recorded for this clone. The DNA ends 3 residues before the CDR3 does, and the rest of the CDR3 is filled in from the germline J gene. The chain uses TRBV5-1 and TRBJ1-1, with TRBD1 matching 12 bases. V lost 4 bases, J lost 3 bases, and 10 bases stayed unmatched. Germline-derived CDR1 and CDR2 are SGHRS and YFSETQ. The CDR3 contains 17 residues. CDR3 bases read: TGCGCCAGCAGCCCCGGGACAGGGGGCGCGTTGGACACTGAA. It codes for CASSPGTGGALDTE. The whole CDR3 region reads CASSPGTGGALDTEAFF.

This clone was seen at least ten times. The sequenced fragment ends 3 residues before the CDR3 boundary, so the rest is inferred from the germline J gene. This rearrangement joins TRBV4-2 to TRBJ2-3, with TRBD2 matching over 11 bases. This CDR3 contains 17 residues. The V gene end was trimmed by 4 bases and the J gene end by 5 bases; junction bases not matched to a gene: 11. Germline assignment: CDR1 LGHNA and CDR2 YNFKEQ. Partial CDR3 DNA: TGTGCCAGCAGCCCGCTAGCGGGGGGTTCTCTGGGAGATACG. Translating gives CASSPLAGGSLGDT. The whole CDR3 reads CASSPLAGGSLGDTQYF.

This clone was detected many times. The CDR3 is CASRTGVGAYEQYF. CDR3 bases read: TGTGCCAGCAGGACAGGGGTGGGGGCCTACGAG. The V and J genes are TRBV7-2 and TRBJ2-7; 8 bases line up with TRBD1. The read ends 3 residues shy of where the CDR3 ends; the end is completed using the germline J gene. This CDR3 is 14 amino acids long. The V gene end was trimmed by 6 bases and the J gene end by 2 bases; junction bases not matched to a gene: 6. Germline V gives CDR1 SGHTA, CDR2 FQGNSA.

This clone was found many times. The read ends 3 residues before the CDR3 terminus; that terminus is restored from the germline J gene. The chain joins TRBV7-9 to TRBJ2-1; D is ambiguous. The CDR3 spans 14 residues. CDR1 is SEHNR and CDR2 is FQNEAQ in the germline V gene (reference sequence). V dropped 0 bases and J dropped 1 base, with 4 bases sitting between them. The CDR3 here is CASSLASSYNEQFF. The CDR3 bases that were read are TGTGCCAGCAGCTTAGCTAGTTCCTACAATGAG.

In this sample, this clone turned up many times. The sequence runs out 3 residues before the end of the CDR3; the remainder is reconstructed from the germline J gene. This rearrangement joins TRBV5-1 to TRBJ2-3; D unresolved. In germline, CDR1 is SGHRS, CDR2 YFSETQ. Between the trimmed V and J ends, which lost 1 base and 0 bases, there was a span of 6 bases. This CDR3 spans 14 amino acids. CDR3 DNA, as far as it was read: TGCGCCAGCAGCTTGACTCAAAGCACAGATACG. It is translated as CASSLTQSTDT. The CDR3, in full, reads CASSLTQSTDTQYF.

The table lists this clone with many counts. Sequencing ends 3 residues short of the CDR3 end; the germline J gene provides the rest. The chain links TRBV20-1 to TRBJ2-7; 12 positions agree with TRBD2. The germline CDR1 and CDR2 sequences are DFQATT and SNEGSKA (reference sequence). Unmatched junction bases numbered 9, after V lost 6 bases and J lost 0 bases. The CDR3 consists of 16 residues. Incomplete CDR3 DNA: TGCAGTGCCCGGACTAGCGGGGCCTCGAGCTCCTACGAG. Encoded protein: CSARTSGASSSYE. The CDR3 as a whole reads CSARTSGASSSYEQYF.

This clone came up many times. The read ends 3 residues early relative to the CDR3; the germline J gene fills the gap. This sequence joins TRBV6-2 or TRBV6-3 and TRBJ2-1; 8 bases agree with TRBD1. CDR1 and CDR2 (germline): MNHEY, SVGEGT. The junction had 4 bases not matched to a gene; V was cut back by 5 bases and J by 7 bases. The CDR3 covers 13 residues. The sequenced CDR3 bases are TGTGCCAGCAGTAACAGGGGGAGGAATGAG. Protein: CASSNRGRNE. In full, the CDR3 is CASSNRGRNEQFF.

This clone came up many times. The observed sequence ends 3 residues before the CDR3 terminus, with the missing tail filled in from the germline J gene. V gene TRBV5-6 combines with J gene TRBJ1-5; 8 bases fit TRBD1. The germline CDR1 and CDR2 sequences are SGHDT and YYEEEE. J was trimmed by 7 bases and V by 1 base; bases with no gene match: 4. This CDR3 contains 14 residues. The CDR3 protein is CASSLNRGAQPQHF. The part of the CDR3 DNA that was read is TGTGCCAGCAGCTTGAACAGGGGGGCCCAGCCC.

This clone was seen more than once but under ten times. The read comes to an end 3 residues before the CDR3 does, leaving the germline J gene to fill in the end. The V call is TRBV6-4, the J call TRBJ1-2; TRBD1 agrees at 8 bases. Germline V gene data show CDR1 as MRHNA and CDR2 as SNTAGT. This CDR3 is built from 14 residues. V trimming: 5 bases; J trimming: 3 bases; junction bases outside the gene matches: 5. CDR3 residues: CASSKDRGDYGYTF. CDR3 DNA, as far as it was read: TGTGCCAGCAGTAAAGACAGGGGTGACTATGGC.

This clone was seen at least ten times. The read gets to within 3 residues of the CDR3 end, and the germline J gene fills in the rest. The chain uses TRBV30 and TRBJ1-4; D is uncertain. V was clipped by 1 base and J by 6 bases, with 9 bases between them. There are 13 residues in the CDR3. CDR1 and CDR2 from the germline V gene are GTSNPN and SVGIG (reference sequence). The sequenced part of the CDR3 DNA is TGTGCCTGGAGTGCCGGGGTTGATGAAAAA. This gives the protein CAWSAGVDEK. The complete CDR3 reads CAWSAGVDEKLFF.

Many counts were recorded for this clone. The CDR3 end is not reached by the read, which stops 3 residues before it; the germline J gene fills it in. This chain uses TRBV18 with TRBJ2-3; TRBD2 matches 11 bases. Germline V gene sequence: CDR1 KGHSH, CDR2 LQKENI. CDR3 length: 15 residues. The junction had 0 bases not matched to a gene; V was cut back by 3 bases and J by 1 base. The CDR3 bases that were read are TGTGCCAGCTCACCGACTAGCGGGGGCACAGATACG. It is translated as CASSPTSGGTDT. The CDR3 as a whole reads CASSPTSGGTDTQYF.

This clone came up many times. The read ends 3 residues shy of where the CDR3 ends; the end is completed using the germline J gene. This chain uses TRBV2 with TRBJ2-2; D is perhaps TRBD1 (5 bases). V dropped 3 bases and J dropped 0 bases, with 8 bases sitting between them. CDR1 and CDR2 from the germline V gene are SNHLY and FYNNEI. The CDR3 runs to 15 residues. Incomplete CDR3 DNA: TGTGCCAGCAGTGAGCAGGGCTCGAACACCGGGGAG. This codes for CASSEQGSNTGE. The CDR3 reads in full as CASSEQGSNTGELFF.

A word on this clone: The read ends 3 residues early relative to the CDR3; the germline J gene fills the gap. The chain joins TRBV20-1 to TRBJ1-1; D is possibly TRBD1 (6 bases). The length of the CDR3 is 16 residues. Germline lookup yields CDR1 DFQATT and CDR2 SNEGSKA (reference sequence). V gave up 6 bases and J gave up 0 bases, with 20 bases separating them. CDR3 in amino acids: CSAGWTGGDMNTEAFF. CDR3 bases read: TGCAGTGCAGGCTGGACGGGGGGGGACATGAACACTGAA.

This clone was seen at least ten times. The sequenced fragment ends 3 residues before the CDR3 boundary, so the rest is inferred from the germline J gene. The chain couples TRBV19 to TRBJ2-7, with TRBD1 matching 9 bases. Germline V gives CDR1 LNHDA, CDR2 SQIVND (reference sequence). Trimming cost V 5 bases and J 4 bases; bases outside gene matches: 9. This CDR3 contains 15 residues. The CDR3 sequence is CASSLGTGNVYEQYF. CDR3 bases read: TGTGCCAGTAGTCTGGGGACAGGGAATGTGTACGAG.

This clone has ten or more counts. The DNA ends 3 residues before the CDR3 does, and the rest of the CDR3 is filled in from the germline J gene. The rearrangement uses TRBV5-1 and TRBJ2-3, with TRBD2 matching 8 bases. This CDR3 is built from 16 residues. CDR1 and CDR2 from the germline V gene are SGHRS and YFSETQ. The ends lost 0 bases at V and 6 bases at J; junction bases unmatched: 9. The chain's CDR3 is CASSLEGRGGLDTQYF. The part of the CDR3 DNA that was read is TGCGCCAGCAGCTTGGAGGGACGGGGGGGCTTGGATACG.

This clone has ten or more counts. CDR3 sequence: CASSPFGRGDEQFF. The part of the CDR3 DNA that was read is TGTGCCAGCAGCCCCTTTGGCAGGGGGGATGAG. V is TRBV5-4 and J is TRBJ2-1, with TRBD1 as a possible D gene (7 bases). Read data end 3 residues before the CDR3 end; the end is taken from the germline J gene. Trimming removed 4 bases at V and 8 bases at J, with 16 bases between. CDR3 length: 14 residues. Germline V gene data show CDR1 as SGHNT and CDR2 as YYREEE (reference sequence).

Judged by abundance, this clone is medium-sized. The missing CDR3 end, 3 residues past where the read stops, is filled in from the germline J gene. The chain carries TRBV18 and TRBJ2-1, with TRBD2 matching 11 bases. V shed 4 bases, J shed 7 bases, and the junction held 9 bases outside the gene matches. This CDR3 is built from 16 residues. Germline loops: CDR1 KGHSH, CDR2 LQKENI. The CDR3 region is CASSQYPSGGPNEQFF. CDR3 bases read: TGTGCCAGCTCACAGTACCCTAGCGGGGGGCCGAATGAG.

This clone has a count of ten or more. The CDR3 extends 3 residues past the end of the read, so its final part is completed from the germline J gene. V usage is TRBV20-1 and J usage is TRBJ2-6; 7 bases line up with TRBD1. J gave up 0 bases and V 3 bases, and 11 bases lay outside the gene matches. The CDR3 runs 18 residues. Germline loops: CDR1 DFQATT, CDR2 SNEGSKA (reference sequence). This CDR3 is CSARDRDSLFSGANVLTF. The sequenced part of the CDR3 DNA is TGCAGTGCTAGGGACCGGGACAGCCTTTTCTCTGGGGCCAACGTC.

The sample holds many counts of this clone. The read finishes 3 residues shy of the CDR3 end, and the germline J gene is used to complete it. The chain combines TRBV2 with TRBJ2-6, with 7 bases that match TRBD1. Germline assignment: CDR1 SNHLY and CDR2 FYNNEI. V lost 7 bases, J lost 2 bases, and 5 bases stayed unmatched. The CDR3 loop spans 15 amino acids. Partial CDR3 DNA: TGTGCCAGCAAATCGCAGGGGGCTGGGGCCAACGTC. Amino acid sequence: CASKSQGAGANV. From start to end, the CDR3 is CASKSQGAGANVLTF.

This clone was counted many times. CDR3 loop: CASRAETATYEQYF. The covered CDR3 bases are TGTGCCAGCAGGGCTGAGACAGCTACCTACGAG. The rearrangement links TRBV2 to TRBJ2-7; perhaps TRBD1 as D (5 bases). Read sequence stops 3 residues before the CDR3 end, and the germline J gene provides the missing end. Germline loops: CDR1 SNHLY, CDR2 FYNNEI. The CDR3 consists of 14 residues. Trimming shortened V by 6 bases and J by 2 bases, and 14 bases separated the two germline ends.

This clone was counted ten times or more. CDR3 bases read: TGTGCCAGCAGCCCCCAAGGGGGCGATGGC. Protein sequence: CASSPQGGDG. The entire CDR3 protein is CASSPQGGDGYTF. The V and J genes are TRBV7-3 and TRBJ1-2; 7 bases fit TRBD1. The observed sequence ends 3 residues before the CDR3 terminus, with the missing tail filled in from the germline J gene. The CDR3 is 13 amino acids. Germline loops: CDR1 SGHTA, CDR2 FQGTGA. The J segment lost 6 bases and the V segment lost 5 bases, leaving 6 bases of the junction unmatched.

This clone was picked up a small number of times. The CDR3 end lies 3 residues beyond the end of the read and is filled in from the germline J gene. The chain couples TRBV19 to TRBJ2-2, with TRBD1 matching 7 bases. This CDR3 region has 15 residues. Germline V CDR1 and CDR2: LNHDA, SQIVND (reference sequence). The ends lost 3 bases at V and 8 bases at J; junction bases unmatched: 9. CDR3 DNA (partial): TGTGCCAGTAGTATTTTGGTAACAGGGGCTGGGGAG. Its protein is CASSILVTGAGE. The whole CDR3 protein is CASSILVTGAGELFF.

This clone has a count of ten or more. The read ends 3 residues before the CDR3 terminus; that terminus is restored from the germline J gene. V is TRBV2 and J is TRBJ2-5; perhaps TRBD1 as D (6 bases). Germline V gives CDR1 SNHLY, CDR2 FYNNEI. This CDR3 region has 14 residues. Deletions cut 6 bases from V and 2 bases from J, with 13 bases between. CDR3 protein: CASSAGVGQETQYF. CDR3 DNA, as far as it was read: TGTGCCAGCAGCGCAGGGGTTGGGCAAGAGACC.

This clone came up many times. The read falls 3 residues short of the CDR3 end, and the missing part is taken from the germline J gene. The chain is built from TRBV29-1 and TRBJ2-1; a weak D match, TRBD2 (6 bases). V was cut by 7 bases and J by 2 bases, with 15 bases left in between. The CDR3 is made up of 14 amino acids. CDR1 SQVTM and CDR2 ANQGSEA come from the germline V gene. CDR3 region: CSGRTGVPYNEQFF. The DNA read from the CDR3 is TGCAGCGGACGGACGGGGGTACCCTACAATGAG.

This clone was observed at least ten times. The CDR3 end lies 3 residues beyond the end of the read and is filled in from the germline J gene. The chain carries TRBV7-2 and TRBJ2-1, with D possibly matching TRBD1 (6 bases). V lost 1 base and J lost 9, with 13 bases in between. This CDR3 has 14 residues. CDR1 SGHTA and CDR2 FQGNSA come from the germline V gene. CDR3 region: CASSLVMGAGEQFF. Partial CDR3 DNA: TGTGCCAGCAGCTTAGTCATGGGGGCGGGTGAG.

This clone was recorded many times. The read terminates 3 residues before the CDR3 end, so the remaining end is supplied by the germline J gene. The V call is TRBV29-1, the J call TRBJ1-2, with 11 bases identical to TRBD1. Germline lookup yields CDR1 SQVTM and CDR2 ANQGSEA. The CDR3 contains 14 residues. With 2 bases clipped from V and 7 bases from J, the junction kept 6 bases outside the gene matches. The CDR3 DNA, read in part, is TGCAGCGTTGAAAAGGGACAGGGGGTGACTGGC. It translates to CSVEKGQGVTG. The whole CDR3 sequence reads CSVEKGQGVTGYTF.

This clone was seen repeatedly, ten times or more. The CDR3 is cut off 3 residues early in the read; its end comes from the germline J gene. The rearrangement links TRBV3-1 (or the pseudogene TRBV3-2) to TRBJ1-1, with TRBD1 as a possible D gene (5 bases). Deletions cut 0 bases from V and 5 bases from J, with 16 bases between. Germline lookup yields CDR1 LGHDT and CDR2 YNNKEL (reference sequence). The CDR3 totals 16 residues. CDR3 in amino acids: CASSQEARGARTEAFF. The DNA read from the CDR3 is TGTGCCAGCAGCCAAGAAGCGAGGGGAGCGAGAACTGAA.

This clone was seen repeatedly, ten times or more. The CDR3 end is not reached by the read, which stops 3 residues before it; the germline J gene fills it in. The rearrangement links TRBV19 to TRBJ1-5; TRBD1 might be the D (6 bases). Germline CDR1 reads LNHDA; CDR2 reads SQIVND (reference sequence). Deletions cut 1 base from V and 5 bases from J, with 15 bases between. This CDR3 is 16 amino acids long. The CDR3 loop reads CASSIGAGVRDQPQHF. Incomplete CDR3 DNA: TGTGCCAGTAGTATAGGGGCAGGGGTTCGGGATCAGCCC. The variable domain in full, completed from reference TRBV19 and TRBJ1-5, reads DGGITQSPKYLFRKEGQNVTLSCEQNLNHDAMYWYRQDPGQGLRLIYYSQIVNDFQKGDIAEGYSVSREKKESFPLTVTSAQKNPTAFYLCASSIGAGVRDQPQHFGDGTRLSIL.

For this clone: The read ends 3 residues before the CDR3 terminus; that terminus is restored from the germline J gene. This chain uses TRBV29-1 with TRBJ1-4; 7 nucleotides match TRBD1. With 4 bases clipped from V and 5 bases from J, the junction kept 4 bases outside the gene matches. The CDR3 spans 13 residues. CDR1 SQVTM and CDR2 ANQGSEA come from the germline V gene. The CDR3 here is CSVAGQVNEKLFF. The sequenced part of the CDR3 DNA is TGCAGCGTTGCTGGACAGGTGAATGAAAAA.